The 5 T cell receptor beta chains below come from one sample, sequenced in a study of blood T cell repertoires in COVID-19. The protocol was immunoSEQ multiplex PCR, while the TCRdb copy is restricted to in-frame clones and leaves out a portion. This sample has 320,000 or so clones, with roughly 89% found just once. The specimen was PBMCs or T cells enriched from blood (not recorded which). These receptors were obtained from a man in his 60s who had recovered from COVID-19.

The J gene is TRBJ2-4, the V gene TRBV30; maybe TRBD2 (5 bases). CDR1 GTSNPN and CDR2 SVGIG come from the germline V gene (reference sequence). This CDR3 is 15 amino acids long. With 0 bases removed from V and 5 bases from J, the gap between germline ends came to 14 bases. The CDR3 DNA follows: TGTGCCTGGAGTGTACGGGGTCTTCGGGAAAACATTCAGTACTTC. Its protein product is CAWSVRGLRENIQYF.

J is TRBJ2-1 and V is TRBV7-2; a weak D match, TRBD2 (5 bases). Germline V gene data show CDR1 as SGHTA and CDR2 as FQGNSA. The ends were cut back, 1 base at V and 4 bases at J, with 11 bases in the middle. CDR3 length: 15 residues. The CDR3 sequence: CASSLGGPGYNEQFF. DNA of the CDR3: TGTGCCAGCAGCTTAGGAGGTCCGGGGTACAATGAGCAGTTCTTC.

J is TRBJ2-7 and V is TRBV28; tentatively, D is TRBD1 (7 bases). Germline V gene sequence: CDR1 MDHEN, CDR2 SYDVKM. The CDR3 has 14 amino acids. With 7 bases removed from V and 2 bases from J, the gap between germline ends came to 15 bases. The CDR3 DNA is TGTGCCAGCAACCTGCGGGACAGAGCCTACGAGCAGTACTTC. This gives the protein CASNLRDRAYEQYF.

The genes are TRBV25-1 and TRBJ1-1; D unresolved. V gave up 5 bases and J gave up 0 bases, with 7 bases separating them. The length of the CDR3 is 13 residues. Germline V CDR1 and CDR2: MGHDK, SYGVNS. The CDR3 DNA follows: TGTGCCAGCAGTCTAACAGTGAACACTGAAGCTTTCTTT. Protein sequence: CASSLTVNTEAFF.

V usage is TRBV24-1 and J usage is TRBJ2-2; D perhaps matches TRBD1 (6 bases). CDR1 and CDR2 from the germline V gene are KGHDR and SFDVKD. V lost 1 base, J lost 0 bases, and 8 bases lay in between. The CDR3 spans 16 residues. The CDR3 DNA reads TGTGCCACCAGTGATTTTTCAGGGGCGAACACCGGGGAGCTGTTTTTT. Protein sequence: CATSDFSGANTGELFF.